This passage covers 20 T cell receptor beta chains from one sample sequenced in a study of beta chain features in type 1 diabetes. Sequencing targeted expressed TCRB transcripts, as all isolated RNA had been reverse transcribed. Profiling relied on immunoSEQ multiplex PCR, and the TCRdb table lists in-frame clones only, not all of them. The table shows 130,000 or so clones, with roughly 9.7% occurring only once. Specimen: central memory CD4+ T cells from blood. The origin of the receptors is a woman aged 40 to 49 in good health.

J is TRBJ2-5 and V is TRBV11-2; 11 bases fit TRBD1. CDR1 and CDR2 from the germline V gene are SGHAT and FQNNGV. J gave up 5 bases and V 2 bases, and 13 bases lay outside the gene matches. This CDR3 contains 18 residues. The CDR3 DNA reads TGTGCCAGCAGCTTACAATTCGCCGGGACAGGGGGGGTCGAGACCCAGTACTTC. Translating gives CASSLQFAGTGGVETQYF.

This clone was observed a few times. The gene calls are TRBV5-6 and TRBJ2-3; 7 bases fit TRBD1. There are 15 residues in the CDR3. The germline gives CDR1 SGHDT, CDR2 YYEEEE. The J segment lost 1 base and the V segment lost 3 bases, leaving 5 bases of the junction unmatched. The CDR3 is CASSYTGTGTDTQYF. The CDR3 nucleotides are TGTGCCAGCAGCTATACCGGGACAGGCACAGATACGCAGTATTTT.

This chain uses TRBV4-3 with TRBJ2-4; 7 bases agree with TRBD2. After removal of 4 bases from V and 8 bases from J, the junction contained 5 bases not matched to a gene. The CDR3 contains 13 residues. Germline CDR1 and CDR2: LGHNA and YSLEER. The DNA for the CDR3 is TGCGCCAGCAGCCTCAGCGGGGCGGACATTCAGTACTTC. The encoded protein is CASSLSGADIQYF.

This clone turned up a few times. The gene calls are TRBV11-2 and TRBJ2-7; no definite D call. The CDR3 length is 11 residues. V lost 4 bases, J lost 4 bases, and 5 bases lay in between. Germline CDR1 reads SGHAT; CDR2 reads FQNNGV. In DNA, the CDR3 is TGTGCCAGCAGCTCCCATTACGAGCAGTACTTC. Its translation is CASSSHYEQYF.

The chain recombines TRBV9 with TRBJ1-1; TRBD1 agrees at 8 bases. The CDR3 runs 17 residues. J gave up 4 bases and V 2 bases, and 13 bases lay outside the gene matches. The V gene's germline CDR1 is SGDLS and CDR2 YYNGEE. The CDR3 DNA is TGTGCCAGCAGCGTTCATCCAGGGGGCAGCTTCGGCACTGAAGCTTTCTTT. Translation gives CASSVHPGGSFGTEAFF.

The rearrangement links TRBV28 to TRBJ1-6; D is unresolved. Germline lookup yields CDR1 MDHEN and CDR2 SYDVKM. With 6 bases removed from V and 7 bases from J, the gap between germline ends came to 16 bases. This CDR3 comprises 15 residues. The CDR3 DNA follows: TGTGCCAGCAGCTTACCGAGGACGGGGAATTCACCCCTCCACTTT. As protein: CASSLPRTGNSPLHF.

Only a few counts were recorded for this clone. J is TRBJ1-1 and V is TRBV6-5; D might be TRBD1 (5 bases). There are 16 residues in the CDR3. The V gene's germline CDR1 is MNHEY and CDR2 SVGAGI. V was cut by 1 base and J by 1 base, with 13 bases left in between. CDR3 DNA sequence: TGTGCCAGCAGTTACTGGGATTTGGGGCCGAACACTGAAGCTTTCTTT. This codes for CASSYWDLGPNTEAFF.

This clone was observed a few times. This chain links TRBV5-1 with TRBJ1-2; D is unresolved. The CDR3 length is 14 residues. Looked up from germline, CDR1 is SGHRS and CDR2 is YFSETQ. Trimming took off 0 bases at V and 2 bases at J, with 8 bases between the two ends. The CDR3 reads CASSLGYSNYGYTF. DNA of the CDR3: TGCGCCAGCAGCTTGGGTTACAGCAACTATGGCTACACCTTC.

The V call is TRBV5-1, the J call TRBJ1-5; 7 nucleotides align to TRBD1. Germline V gene lookup returns CDR1 SGHRS and CDR2 YFSETQ. The trim removed 2 bases at V and 5 bases at J, leaving 4 bases unmatched. The CDR3 length is 14 residues. CDR3 residues: CASSFTGEDQPQHF. The CDR3 nucleotides are TGCGCCAGCAGCTTTACAGGGGAGGATCAGCCCCAGCATTTT.

This clone has ten or more counts. This rearrangement joins TRBV25-1 to TRBJ2-7; 8 nucleotides match TRBD1. This CDR3 is 14 amino acids long. V lost 9 bases and J lost 5; bases outside the gene matches: 12. Germline V CDR1 and CDR2: MGHDK, SYGVNS. This chain's CDR3 is CASAPSGQGNEQYF. The CDR3 coding sequence is TGTGCCAGTGCTCCTTCCGGACAGGGCAACGAGCAGTACTTC.

This clone came up a few times. The rearrangement uses TRBV10-2 and TRBJ1-2; 10 nucleotides match TRBD1. This CDR3 contains 13 residues. Germline values: CDR1 WSHSY, CDR2 SAAADI. V lost 7 bases to trimming and J lost 5 bases; unmatched junction nucleotides: 4. The CDR3: CASKGTGDYGYTF. CDR3 in DNA: TGCGCCAGCAAAGGGACAGGGGATTATGGCTACACCTTC.

This clone was found many times. The chain has TRBV7-2 and TRBJ2-1; the match to TRBD2 covers 9 bases. Trimming took 8 bases from V and 8 from J; bases not matched to a gene: 4. Germline V gene sequence: CDR1 SGHTA, CDR2 FQGNSA. The CDR3 spans 12 residues. In DNA, the CDR3 is TGTGCCAGCGGGACTAGCTTCTATGAGCAGTTCTTC. Translating gives CASGTSFYEQFF. Full variable domain (rest looked up from reference TRBV7-2 and TRBJ2-1): GAGVSQSPSNKVTEKGKDVELRCDPISGHTALYWYRQSLGQGLEFLIYFQGNSAPDKSGLPSDRFSAERTGGSVSTLTIQRTQQEDSAVYLCASGTSFYEQFFGPGTRLTVL.

This clone was counted a few times. This rearrangement joins TRBV7-2 to TRBJ2-3; a possible D gene is TRBD2 (6 bases). V lost 2 bases to trimming and J lost 8 bases, with 14 bases between them. The CDR3 totals 14 residues. Germline values: CDR1 SGHTA, CDR2 FQGNSA. The CDR3 sequence is CASSLNGQGGTQYF. The CDR3 DNA reads as TGTGCCAGCAGCTTAAACGGTCAGGGAGGTACGCAGTATTTT.

The chain uses TRBV5-1 and TRBJ2-3; 7 nucleotides agree with TRBD1. V lost 0 bases and J lost 3; bases outside the gene matches: 4. Germline V gives CDR1 SGHRS, CDR2 YFSETQ. This CDR3 comprises 15 residues. CDR3 protein: CASSLVPTGTDTQYF. The CDR3 coding sequence is TGCGCCAGCAGCTTGGTCCCGACAGGGACAGATACGCAGTATTTT.

Concerning this clone itself: Other nucleotide sequences in the sample specify the same CDR3. This rearrangement joins TRBV20-1 to TRBJ1-3; the D is unclear. V was pared by 5 bases and J by 3 bases, with 5 bases between. This CDR3 has 11 residues. Per the germline V gene, CDR1 is DFQATT and CDR2 is SNEGSKA (reference sequence). The CDR3, as DNA: TGCAGTGCTCCCAGTGGAAACACCATATATTTT. Amino acid sequence: CSAPSGNTIYF.

This clone was seen only a few times. This rearrangement joins TRBV9 to TRBJ2-2; 10 bases match TRBD2. The CDR3 consists of 16 residues. The J segment lost 4 bases and the V segment lost 3 bases, leaving 6 bases of the junction unmatched. CDR1 is SGDLS and CDR2 is YYNGEE in the germline V gene. The DNA of the CDR3 is TGTGCCAGCAGCGCCGGACTAGCGGTGCTCACCGGGGAGCTGTTTTTT. Protein: CASSAGLAVLTGELFF.

This clone was counted only a few times. V gene TRBV5-6 combines with J gene TRBJ2-3; 10 positions match TRBD2. CDR3 length equals 16 residues. Germline lookup yields CDR1 SGHDT and CDR2 YYEEEE. J was trimmed by 1 base and V by 7 bases; bases with no gene match: 9. The CDR3 region has the DNA TGTGCCAGCGGCCAGCCTAGCGGGGGAGGCACAGATACGCAGTATTTT. It is translated as CASGQPSGGGTDTQYF.

This clone was counted between two and nine times. The chain combines TRBV4-1 with TRBJ2-3; 9 positions match TRBD1. From germline, CDR1 is MGHRA and CDR2 YSYEKL. The junction had 7 bases not matched to a gene; V was cut back by 1 base and J by 5 bases. The CDR3 consists of 16 residues. This CDR3 reads CASSQGGQGRLDTQYF. The CDR3, as DNA: TGCGCCAGCAGCCAAGGAGGACAGGGGAGGTTAGATACGCAGTATTTT.

This clone was counted a few times. This same CDR3 is encoded by further DNA sequences in the sample. The chain joins TRBV6-1 to TRBJ2-7; the match to TRBD1 covers 8 bases. V dropped 5 bases and J dropped 6; count of bases not matched to a gene: 3. Germline values: CDR1 MNHNS, CDR2 SASEGT. The CDR3 contains 12 residues. The CDR3 reads CASSQTGGEQYF. In DNA form, the CDR3 reads TGTGCCAGCAGTCAAACAGGGGGCGAGCAGTACTTC.

The V gene is TRBV7-8, the J gene TRBJ1-5; D gene ambiguous. Trimming shortened V by 5 bases and J by 4 bases, and 18 bases separated the two germline ends. CDR1 and CDR2 (germline): SGHVS, FQNEAQ. This CDR3 region has 16 residues. The CDR3 bases are TGTGCCAGCAGCCCCCATGAGGTTTACCGGAATCAGCCCCAGCATTTT. Translation: CASSPHEVYRNQPQHF.